This T cell receptor beta chain was identified during a study of blood T cell repertoires in COVID-19. Study in general: Sample material is recorded as cDNA or gDNA derived from T cells, B-cell-depleted T cells, or PBMCs.

Assignment of participants to cohorts was predicated upon participant-reported clinical history. This CDR3 spans 13 amino acids. Looked up from germline, CDR1 is SGHAT and CDR2 is FQNNGV. As originally analysed: Estimation of nucleated cell counts relied on the amplification of reference gene primers. TCRdb's copy holds only in-frame clones and misses some; the assay was immunoSEQ multiplex PCR. V, J and clone size derive from that table, while D and trimming were established from the DNA sequence. Here the sample spans 100,000 to 150,000 clones, about 88% being singletons. There are a few counts of this clone.

Specimen: PBMCs or T cells enriched from blood (not recorded which). This TCR was sampled from a woman aged 45-60 years who had recovered from COVID-19. This chain joins TRBV11-2 and TRBJ2-2, with D maybe TRBD2 (5 bases). CDR3 sequence reads: CAERGSNTGELFF. CDR3 coding DNA: TGTGCTGAAAGAGGGTCGAACACCGGGGAGCTGTTTTTT.